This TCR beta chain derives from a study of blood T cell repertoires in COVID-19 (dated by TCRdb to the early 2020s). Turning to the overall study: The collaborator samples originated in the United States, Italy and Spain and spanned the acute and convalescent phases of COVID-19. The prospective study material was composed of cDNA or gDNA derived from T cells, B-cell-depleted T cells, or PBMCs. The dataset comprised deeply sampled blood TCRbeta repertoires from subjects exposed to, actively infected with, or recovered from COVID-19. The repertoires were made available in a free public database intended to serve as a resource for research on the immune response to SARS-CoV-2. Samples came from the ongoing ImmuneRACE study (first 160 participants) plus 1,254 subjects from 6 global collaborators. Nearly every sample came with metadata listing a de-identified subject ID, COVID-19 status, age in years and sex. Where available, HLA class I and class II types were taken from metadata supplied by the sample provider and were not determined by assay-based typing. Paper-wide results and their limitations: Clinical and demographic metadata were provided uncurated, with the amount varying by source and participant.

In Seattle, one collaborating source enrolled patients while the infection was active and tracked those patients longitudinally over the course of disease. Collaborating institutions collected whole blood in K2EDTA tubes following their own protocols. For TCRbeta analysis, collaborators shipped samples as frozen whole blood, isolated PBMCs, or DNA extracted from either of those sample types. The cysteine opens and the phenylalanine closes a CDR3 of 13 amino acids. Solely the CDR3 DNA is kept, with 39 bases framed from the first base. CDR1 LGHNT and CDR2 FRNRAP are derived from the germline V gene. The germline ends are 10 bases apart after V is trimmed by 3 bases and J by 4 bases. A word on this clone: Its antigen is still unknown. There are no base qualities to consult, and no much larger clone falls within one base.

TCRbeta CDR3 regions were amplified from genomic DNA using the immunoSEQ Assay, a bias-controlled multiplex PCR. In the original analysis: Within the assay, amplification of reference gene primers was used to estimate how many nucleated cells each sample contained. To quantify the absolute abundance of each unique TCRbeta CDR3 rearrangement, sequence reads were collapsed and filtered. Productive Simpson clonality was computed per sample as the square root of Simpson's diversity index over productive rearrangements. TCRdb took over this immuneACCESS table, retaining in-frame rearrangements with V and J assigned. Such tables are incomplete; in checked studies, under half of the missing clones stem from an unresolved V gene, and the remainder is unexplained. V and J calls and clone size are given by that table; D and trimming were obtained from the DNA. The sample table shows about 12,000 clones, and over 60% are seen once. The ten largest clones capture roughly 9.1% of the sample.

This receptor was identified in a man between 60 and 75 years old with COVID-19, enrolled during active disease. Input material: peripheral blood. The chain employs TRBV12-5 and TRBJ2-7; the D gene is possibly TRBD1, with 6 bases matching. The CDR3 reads CASGFRDIYEQYF. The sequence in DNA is TGTGCTAGTGGTTTCCGGGACATTTACGAGCAGTACTTC.